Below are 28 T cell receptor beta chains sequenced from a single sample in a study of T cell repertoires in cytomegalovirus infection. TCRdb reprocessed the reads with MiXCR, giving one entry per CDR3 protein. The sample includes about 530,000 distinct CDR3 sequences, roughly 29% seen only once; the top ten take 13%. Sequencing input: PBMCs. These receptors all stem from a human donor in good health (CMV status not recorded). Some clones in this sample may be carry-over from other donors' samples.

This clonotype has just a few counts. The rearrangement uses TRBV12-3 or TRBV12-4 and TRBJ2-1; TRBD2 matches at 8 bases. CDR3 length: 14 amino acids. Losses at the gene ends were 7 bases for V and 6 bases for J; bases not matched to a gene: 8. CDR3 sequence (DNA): TGTGCCAGCACCCTACGGGGGGGCACCAATGAGCAGTTCTTC. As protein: CASTLRGGTNEQFF.

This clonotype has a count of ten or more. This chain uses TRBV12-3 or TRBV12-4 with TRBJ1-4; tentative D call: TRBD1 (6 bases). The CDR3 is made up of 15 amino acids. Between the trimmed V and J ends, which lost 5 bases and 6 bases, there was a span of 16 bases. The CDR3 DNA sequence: TGTGCCAGCAGTAGCCCCGGGACAAAAGATGAAAAACTGTTTTTT. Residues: CASSSPGTKDEKLFF.

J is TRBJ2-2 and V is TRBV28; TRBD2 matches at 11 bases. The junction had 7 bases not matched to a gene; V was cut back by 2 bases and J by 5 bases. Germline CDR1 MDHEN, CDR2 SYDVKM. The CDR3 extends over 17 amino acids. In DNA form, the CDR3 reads TGTGCCAGCAGTTTAGGTAGCGGGAGGGCCTGGACCGGGGAGCTGTTTTTT. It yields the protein CASSLGSGRAWTGELFF.

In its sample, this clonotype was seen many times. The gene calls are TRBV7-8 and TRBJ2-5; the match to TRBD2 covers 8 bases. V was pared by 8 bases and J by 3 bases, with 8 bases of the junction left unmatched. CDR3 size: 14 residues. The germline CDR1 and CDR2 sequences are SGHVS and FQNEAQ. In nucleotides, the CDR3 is TGTGCCAGCTCGCGGGATAGCGGGAAAGAGACCCAGTACTTC. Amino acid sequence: CASSRDSGKETQYF. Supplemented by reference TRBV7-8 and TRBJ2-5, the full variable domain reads GAGVSQSPRYKVAKRGQDVALRCDPISGHVSLFWYQQALGQGPEFLTYFQNEAQLDKSGLPSDRFFAERPEGSVSTLKIQRTQQEDSAVYLCASSRDSGKETQYFGPGTRLLVL.

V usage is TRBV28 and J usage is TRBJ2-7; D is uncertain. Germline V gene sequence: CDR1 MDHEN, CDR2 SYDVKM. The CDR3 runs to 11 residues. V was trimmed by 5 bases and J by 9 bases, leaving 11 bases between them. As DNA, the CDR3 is TGTGCCAGCAGTCTTTCTAACGGGCAGTACTTC. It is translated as CASSLSNGQYF. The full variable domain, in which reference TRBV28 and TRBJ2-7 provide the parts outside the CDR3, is DVKVTQSSRYLVKRTGEKVFLECVQDMDHENMFWYRQDPGLGLRLIYFSYDVKMKEKGDIPEGYSVSREKKERFSLILESASTNQTSMYLCASSLSNGQYFGPGTRLTVT.

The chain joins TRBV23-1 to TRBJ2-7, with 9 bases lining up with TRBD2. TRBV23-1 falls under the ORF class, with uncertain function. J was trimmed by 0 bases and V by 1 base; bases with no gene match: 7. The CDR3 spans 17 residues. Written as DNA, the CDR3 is TGCGCCAGCAGTCAATTCAGGCGGGAGGGAAGCTCCTACGAGCAGTACTTC. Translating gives CASSQFRREGSSYEQYF.

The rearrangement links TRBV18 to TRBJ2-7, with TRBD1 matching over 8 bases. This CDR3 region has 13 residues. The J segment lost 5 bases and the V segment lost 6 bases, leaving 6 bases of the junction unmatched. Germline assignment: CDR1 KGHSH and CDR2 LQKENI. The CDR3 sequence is CASSAGTGDEQYF. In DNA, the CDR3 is TGTGCCAGCTCGGCCGGGACAGGCGACGAGCAGTACTTC.

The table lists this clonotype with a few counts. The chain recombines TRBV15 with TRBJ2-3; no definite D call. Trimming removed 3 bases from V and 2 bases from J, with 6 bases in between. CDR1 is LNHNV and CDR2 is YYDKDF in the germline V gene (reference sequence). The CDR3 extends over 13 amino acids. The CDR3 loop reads CATSRSLTDTQYF. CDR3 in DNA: TGTGCCACCAGCAGGAGCCTCACAGATACGCAGTATTTT.

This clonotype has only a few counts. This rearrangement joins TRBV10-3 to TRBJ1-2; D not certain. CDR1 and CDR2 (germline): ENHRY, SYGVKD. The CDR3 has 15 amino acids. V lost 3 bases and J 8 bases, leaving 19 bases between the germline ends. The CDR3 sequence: CAISDSPEGVRGYTF. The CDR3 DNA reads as TGTGCCATCAGTGACTCCCCCGAGGGAGTCAGGGGCTACACCTTC.

CDR3 residues: CSVGGYQETQYF. In DNA, the CDR3 is TGCAGCGTTGGAGGCTACCAAGAGACCCAGTACTTC. The J gene is TRBJ2-5, the V gene TRBV29-1; no definite D call. The CDR3 totals 12 residues. Trimming stripped 4 bases from V and 0 bases from J, with 6 bases between. Germline CDR1 and CDR2: SQVTM and ANQGSEA.

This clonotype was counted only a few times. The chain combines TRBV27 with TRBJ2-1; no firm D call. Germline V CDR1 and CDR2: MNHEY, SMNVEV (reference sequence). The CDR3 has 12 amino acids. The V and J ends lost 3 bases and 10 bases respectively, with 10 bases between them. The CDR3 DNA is TGTGCCAGCAGTTTTTCGAGTGACGAGCAGTTCTTC. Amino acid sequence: CASSFSSDEQFF.

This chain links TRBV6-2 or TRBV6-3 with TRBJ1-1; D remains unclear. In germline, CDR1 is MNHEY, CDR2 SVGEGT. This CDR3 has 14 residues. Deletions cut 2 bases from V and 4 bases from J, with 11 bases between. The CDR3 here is CASSYVWDPTEAFF. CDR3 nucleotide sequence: TGTGCCAGCAGTTACGTCTGGGATCCCACTGAAGCTTTCTTT.

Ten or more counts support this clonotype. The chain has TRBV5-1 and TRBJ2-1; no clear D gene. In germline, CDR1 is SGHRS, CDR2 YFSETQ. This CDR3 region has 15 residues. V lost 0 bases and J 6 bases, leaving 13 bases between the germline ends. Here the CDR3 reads CASSLDSASRNEQFF. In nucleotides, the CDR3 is TGCGCCAGCAGCTTGGACTCCGCCTCTCGCAATGAGCAGTTCTTC.

In nucleotides, the CDR3 is TGCAGTGCCGTCAGGGGGGGAAAACTGTTTTTT. This gives the protein CSAVRGGKLFF. The chain links TRBV20-1 to TRBJ1-4, with 7 bases matching TRBD1. Germline assignment: CDR1 DFQATT and CDR2 SNEGSKA (reference sequence). This CDR3 contains 11 residues. Unmatched junction bases numbered 5, after V lost 6 bases and J lost 10 bases.

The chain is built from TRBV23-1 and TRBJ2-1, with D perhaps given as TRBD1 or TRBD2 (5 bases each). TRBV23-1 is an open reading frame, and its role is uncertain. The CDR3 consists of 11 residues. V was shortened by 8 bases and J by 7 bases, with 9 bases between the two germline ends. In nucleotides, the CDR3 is TGCGCCAGCGGAGAGGGGAATGAGCAGTTCTTC. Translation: CASGEGNEQFF.

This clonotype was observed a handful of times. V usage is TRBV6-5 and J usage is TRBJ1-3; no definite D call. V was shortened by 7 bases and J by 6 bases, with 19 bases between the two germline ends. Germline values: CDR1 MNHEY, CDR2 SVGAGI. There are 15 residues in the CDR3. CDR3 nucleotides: TGTGCCAGCACCTACTCAATCGGGCCCCAAAACACCATATATTTT. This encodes CASTYSIGPQNTIYF.

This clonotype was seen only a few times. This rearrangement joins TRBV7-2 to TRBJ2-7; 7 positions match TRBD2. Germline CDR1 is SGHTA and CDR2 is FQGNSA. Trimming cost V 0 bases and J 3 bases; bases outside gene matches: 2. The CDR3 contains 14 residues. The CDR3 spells CASSLATGGYEQYV. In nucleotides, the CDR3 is TGTGCCAGCAGCTTAGCCACGGGGGGCTACGAGCAGTACGTC.

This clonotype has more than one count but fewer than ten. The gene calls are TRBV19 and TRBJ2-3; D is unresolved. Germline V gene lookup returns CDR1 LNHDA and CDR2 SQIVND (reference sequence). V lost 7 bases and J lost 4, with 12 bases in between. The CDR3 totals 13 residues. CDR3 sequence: CASTGESPDTQYF. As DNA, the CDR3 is TGTGCCAGTACTGGGGAAAGTCCAGATACGCAGTATTTT.

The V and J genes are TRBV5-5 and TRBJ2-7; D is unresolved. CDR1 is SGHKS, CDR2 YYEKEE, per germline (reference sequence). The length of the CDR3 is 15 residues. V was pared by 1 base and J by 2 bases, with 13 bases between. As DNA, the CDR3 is TGTGCCAGCAGCTTGTCGGGTTCGGTGACCTACGAGCAGTACGTC. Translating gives CASSLSGSVTYEQYV.

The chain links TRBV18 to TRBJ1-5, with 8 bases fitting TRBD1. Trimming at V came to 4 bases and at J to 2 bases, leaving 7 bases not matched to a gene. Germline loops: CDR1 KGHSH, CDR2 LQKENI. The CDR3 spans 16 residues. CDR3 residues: CASSRPGGAGNQPQHF. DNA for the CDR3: TGTGCCAGCTCACGACCAGGGGGCGCAGGCAATCAGCCCCAGCATTTT.

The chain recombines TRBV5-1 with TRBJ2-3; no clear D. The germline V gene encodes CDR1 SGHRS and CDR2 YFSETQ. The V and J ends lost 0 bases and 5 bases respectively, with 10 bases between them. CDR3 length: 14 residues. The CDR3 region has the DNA TGCGCCAGCAGCTTGGGTTCTCCATTAGATACGCAGTATTTT. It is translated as CASSLGSPLDTQYF.

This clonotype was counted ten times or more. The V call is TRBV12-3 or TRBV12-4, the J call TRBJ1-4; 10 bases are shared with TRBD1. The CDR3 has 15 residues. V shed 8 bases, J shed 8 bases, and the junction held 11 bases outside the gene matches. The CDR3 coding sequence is TGTGCCAGCTCGGCGCCCGGGACAGGGGACGAAAAACTGTTTTTT. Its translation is CASSAPGTGDEKLFF.

Here the CDR3 reads CSASTPPGGFYNEQFF. The CDR3 DNA sequence: TGCAGTGCTAGTACCCCCCCAGGGGGGTTCTACAATGAGCAGTTCTTC. The rearrangement links TRBV20-1 to TRBJ2-1, with a tentative D call TRBD1 (7 bases). Germline V gives CDR1 DFQATT, CDR2 SNEGSKA (reference sequence). The CDR3 is 16 amino acids. Trimming left V 3 bases short and J 3 bases short, with 18 bases between.

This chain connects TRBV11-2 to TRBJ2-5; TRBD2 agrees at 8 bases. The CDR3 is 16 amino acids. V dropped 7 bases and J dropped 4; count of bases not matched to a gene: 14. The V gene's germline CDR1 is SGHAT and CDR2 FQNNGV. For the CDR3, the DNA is TGTGCCAGCACCTCAAGGGGAAGCGGGAGTTTAGAGACCCAGTACTTC. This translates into CASTSRGSGSLETQYF.

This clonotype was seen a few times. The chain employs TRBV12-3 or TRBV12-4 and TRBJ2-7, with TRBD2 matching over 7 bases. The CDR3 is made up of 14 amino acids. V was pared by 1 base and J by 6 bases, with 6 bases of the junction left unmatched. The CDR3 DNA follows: TGTGCCAGCAGTTTAGGGGGAGGGAGAGGCGAGCAGTACGTC. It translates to CASSLGGGRGEQYV.

CDR3 loop: CASSYPDRNQPQHF. In DNA, the CDR3 is TGTGCCAGCAGTTACCCGGACCGAAATCAGCCCCAGCATTTT. J is TRBJ1-5 and V is TRBV6-6; D remains unclear. Between the trimmed V and J ends, which lost 2 bases and 4 bases, there was a span of 9 bases. The CDR3 covers 14 residues. CDR1 and CDR2 (germline): MNHNY, SVGAGI (reference sequence).

This CDR3 is CASAGTVNSPLHF. The CDR3 DNA reads as TGCGCCAGCGCGGGGACAGTTAATTCACCCCTCCACTTT. The genes are TRBV5-1 and TRBJ1-6, with 7 bases that match TRBD1. J lost 6 bases, V lost 7 bases, and 4 bases had no gene match. Germline values: CDR1 SGHRS, CDR2 YFSETQ. The CDR3 consists of 13 residues.

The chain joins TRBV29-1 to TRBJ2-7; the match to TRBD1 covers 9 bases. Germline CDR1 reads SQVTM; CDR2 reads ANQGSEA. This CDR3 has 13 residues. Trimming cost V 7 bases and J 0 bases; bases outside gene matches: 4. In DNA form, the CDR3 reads TGCAGCGCTGAGACAGGGGGCTCCTACGAGCAGTACTTC. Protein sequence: CSAETGGSYEQYF.